A single sample is the source of the 30 T cell receptor beta chains below, sequenced in a study of shared clonotypes between healthy human individuals. Sequencing used immunoSEQ multiplex PCR; TCRdb keeps in-frame clones, though not all of them. The profile covers roughly 1,100,000 clones, with about 74% appearing a single time and about 1.5% taken by the ten largest. The sample taken for sequencing was memory CD4+ T cells sorted from blood. Subset indicated: CD45RA-negative fraction. These receptors came from a man aged 18 to 29 in good health.

V and J are TRBV11-2 and TRBJ2-7; maybe TRBD1 (6 bases). Trimming pared 8 bases from V and 2 bases from J, leaving 22 bases between. The CDR3 is made up of 16 amino acids. Germline CDR1 SGHAT, CDR2 FQNNGV. The CDR3 DNA reads as TGTGCCAGCGGCAACTCACAGGGCGTGATCCCCTACGAGCAGTACTTC. It specifies CASGNSQGVIPYEQYF.

This clone was seen more than once but under ten times. V gene TRBV14 combines with J gene TRBJ1-3, with unresolved D. CDR1 and CDR2 (germline): SGHDN, FVKESK. The length of the CDR3 is 15 residues. Trimming pared 1 base from V and 0 bases from J, leaving 7 bases between. The CDR3 DNA reads TGTGCCAGCAGCCAAGTCAAGGGCTCTGGAAACACCATATATTTT. Translation: CASSQVKGSGNTIYF.

The CDR3 sequence is CASRGLAGGGDEQFF. DNA of the CDR3: TGCGCCAGCAGAGGACTAGCGGGGGGAGGGGATGAGCAGTTCTTC. The V gene is TRBV10-1, the J gene TRBJ2-1, with 14 bases that match TRBD2. J gave up 8 bases and V 6 bases, and 6 bases lay outside the gene matches. The CDR3 covers 15 residues. Germline V gene sequence: CDR1 WNHNN, CDR2 SYGVQD (reference sequence).

The V and J genes are TRBV19 and TRBJ2-1; D unclear. The ends were cut back, 5 bases at V and 5 bases at J, with 10 bases in the middle. Germline CDR1 is LNHDA and CDR2 is SQIVND (reference sequence). The CDR3 is 13 residues long. This CDR3 is CASSLDPHNEQFF. In nucleotides, the CDR3 is TGTGCCAGTAGTCTCGACCCCCACAATGAGCAGTTCTTC.

The rearrangement links TRBV6-4 to TRBJ2-7; 10 positions match TRBD1. CDR3 length: 15 residues. Losses at the gene ends were 0 bases for V and 3 bases for J; bases not matched to a gene: 2. The germline V gene encodes CDR1 MRHNA and CDR2 SNTAGT. The CDR3 DNA reads as TGTGCCAGCAGTGACTCGGGGACAGGGGACTACGAGCAGTACTTC. It translates to CASSDSGTGDYEQYF.

The chain couples TRBV9 to TRBJ1-1, with unresolved D. Germline CDR1 is SGDLS and CDR2 is YYNGEE. The CDR3 contains 15 residues. V was cut by 1 base and J by 3 bases, with 13 bases left in between. The CDR3 here is CASSVSVLTDTEAFF. CDR3 nucleotide sequence: TGTGCCAGCAGCGTATCGGTCCTCACGGACACTGAAGCTTTCTTT. The variable domain in full, with the rest retrieved from reference TRBV9 and TRBJ1-1, is DSGVTQTPKHLITATGQRVTLRCSPRSGDLSVYWYQQSLDQGLQFLIQYYNGEERAKGNILERFSAQQFPDLHSELNLSSLELGDSALYFCASSVSVLTDTEAFFGQGTRLTVV.

Comments on this clone: This CDR3 is also generated by other DNA sequences in the sample. The V gene is TRBV7-2, the J gene TRBJ2-7; 8 bases line up with TRBD2. Germline CDR1 and CDR2: SGHTA and FQGNSA. J lost 2 bases, V lost 5 bases, and 5 bases had no gene match. The CDR3 runs to 14 residues. CDR3 in DNA: TGTGCCAGCAGCCTCGGACTAGCCGCCTACGAGCAGTACTTC. This codes for CASSLGLAAYEQYF.

The V gene is TRBV5-8, the J gene TRBJ1-5; possible D gene TRBD1, 6 bases. There are 15 residues in the CDR3. Germline V CDR1 and CDR2: SGHTS, YDEGEE. Trimming took 6 bases from V and 4 from J, leaving 17 bases between them. Written as DNA, the CDR3 is TGTGCCAGCACCCTCCTGAACAGGGAAAATCAGCCCCAGCATTTT. This codes for CASTLLNRENQPQHF.

The gene calls are TRBV30 and TRBJ2-7; 9 bases fit TRBD2. This CDR3 is 17 amino acids long. The germline V gene has CDR1 GTSNPN and CDR2 SVGIG (reference sequence). Trimming removed 5 bases from V and 0 bases from J; junction bases left unmatched: 14. Written as DNA, the CDR3 is TGTGCCTGGGGGCCCCGTCTGGCGGGAGGGCCCTCCTACGAGCAGTACTTC. Protein product: CAWGPRLAGGPSYEQYF.

This clone was detected only a few times. This chain connects TRBV2 to TRBJ1-2; D is uncertain. With 7 bases removed from V and 3 bases from J, the gap between germline ends came to 12 bases. The germline V gene encodes CDR1 SNHLY and CDR2 FYNNEI. This CDR3 region has 13 residues. CDR3 nucleotide sequence: TGTGCCAGCAACGGCGGCTCGTACTATGGCTACACCTTC. Protein product: CASNGGSYYGYTF.

This sequence joins TRBV30 and TRBJ1-5; D gene uncertain. The germline V gene has CDR1 GTSNPN and CDR2 SVGIG (reference sequence). The CDR3 loop spans 15 amino acids. Trimming left V 2 bases short and J 7 bases short, with 18 bases between. The chain's CDR3 is CAWSKVLAGVQPQHF. CDR3 DNA: TGTGCCTGGAGTAAGGTTTTGGCGGGTGTGCAGCCCCAGCATTTT.

The rearrangement joins TRBV6-6 to TRBJ2-3, with D unclear. Germline V lookup: CDR1 MNHNY, CDR2 SVGAGI (reference sequence). V was trimmed by 6 bases and J by 3 bases, leaving 7 bases between them. The CDR3 is 12 residues long. The CDR3 DNA sequence: TGTGCCAGCAGAACTCAAACAGATACGCAGTATTTT. This sequence encodes CASRTQTDTQYF.

V is TRBV2 and J is TRBJ2-7, with no clear D. The ends were cut back, 0 bases at V and 6 bases at J, with 12 bases in the middle. Germline values: CDR1 SNHLY, CDR2 FYNNEI. This CDR3 has 14 residues. The CDR3 bases are TGTGCCAGCAGTGAAGCGCTTCTGATAGCCGAGCAGTACTTC. Translated, it gives CASSEALLIAEQYF.

This chain links TRBV15 with TRBJ1-1; the match to TRBD1 covers 7 bases. The junction had 16 bases not matched to a gene; V was cut back by 1 base and J by 11 bases. In germline, CDR1 is LNHNV, CDR2 YYDKDF (reference sequence). This CDR3 has 16 residues. DNA for the CDR3: TGTGCCACCAGCAGAGCAGGCGGACTAGTGAGCAGGGGGGCTTTCTTT. This sequence encodes CATSRAGGLVSRGAFF.

This clone was detected only once. The chain recombines TRBV7-2 with TRBJ2-7; D is uncertain. CDR1 SGHTA and CDR2 FQGNSA come from the germline V gene. With 5 bases removed from V and 3 bases from J, the gap between germline ends came to 17 bases. The CDR3 contains 15 residues. CDR3 loop: CASSQSAAEYYEQYF. As DNA, the CDR3 is TGTGCCAGCAGCCAGTCGGCAGCCGAATACTACGAGCAGTACTTC.

V and J are TRBV4-1 and TRBJ2-4; D could derive from TRBD1 or TRBD2 (6 bases each). V dropped 1 base and J dropped 5 bases, with 18 bases sitting between them. CDR1 MGHRA and CDR2 YSYEKL come from the germline V gene. The CDR3 consists of 17 residues. This chain's CDR3 is CASSQVGGGGSQNIQYF. CDR3 DNA: TGCGCCAGCAGCCAAGTTGGAGGAGGGGGTTCGCAAAACATTCAGTACTTC.

The chain is built from TRBV2 and TRBJ2-7; 9 bases are a match to TRBD1. The V gene end was trimmed by 8 bases and the J gene end by 7 bases; junction bases not matched to a gene: 12. The CDR3 has 14 amino acids. Germline assignment: CDR1 SNHLY and CDR2 FYNNEI. The CDR3 protein is CASGKDRGAGEQYF. In DNA, the CDR3 is TGTGCCAGCGGAAAGGACAGGGGTGCAGGAGAGCAGTACTTC.

The chain uses TRBV30 and TRBJ2-3; D gene uncertain. Germline lookup yields CDR1 GTSNPN and CDR2 SVGIG (reference sequence). CDR3 length: 13 amino acids. V dropped 4 bases and J dropped 5 bases, with 13 bases sitting between them. The CDR3 region has the DNA TGTGCCTGGAAAAGAAATGGGTTAGATACGCAGTATTTT. Translating gives CAWKRNGLDTQYF.

CDR3 residues: CASSLVPSGGGNTDTQYF. In nucleotides, the CDR3 is TGCGCCAGCAGCTTGGTCCCGAGCGGGGGAGGTAACACAGATACGCAGTATTTT. The V and J genes are TRBV5-1 and TRBJ2-3, with TRBD2 matching 8 bases. Per germline, CDR1 SGHRS and CDR2 YFSETQ. Losses at the gene ends were 0 bases for V and 2 bases for J; bases not matched to a gene: 11. This CDR3 contains 18 residues.

V gene TRBV7-8 combines with J gene TRBJ1-4, with 9 bases lining up with TRBD1. Germline V gives CDR1 SGHVS, CDR2 FQNEAQ. This CDR3 region has 15 residues. Germline trimming cut 3 bases from V and 7 bases from J; bases unmatched to any gene: 6. The CDR3 bases are TGTGCCAGCAGCTTCACAGGGGGCGGGAGTGAAAAACTGTTTTTT. Protein sequence: CASSFTGGGSEKLFF.

A word on this clone: Other DNA variants within this sample encode the same CDR3. This chain connects TRBV11-2 to TRBJ2-7; D not resolved. This CDR3 region has 13 residues. Trimming took 0 bases from V and 2 from J, leaving 5 bases between them. Per germline, CDR1 SGHAT and CDR2 FQNNGV. The CDR3 nucleotides are TGTGCCAGCAGCTTAGATCGAACCTACGAGCAGTACTTC. This codes for CASSLDRTYEQYF.

The chain combines TRBV11-2 with TRBJ1-2; D call uncertain. Germline values: CDR1 SGHAT, CDR2 FQNNGV. The germline V and J ends were trimmed by 0 bases and 4 bases, with 15 bases remaining between them. The length of the CDR3 is 16 residues. The DNA of the CDR3 is TGTGCCAGCAGCTTAGATGATTGGCGGGGTCGCTATGGCTACACCTTC. This sequence encodes CASSLDDWRGRYGYTF.

About this clone itself: Other DNA sequences of this sample code for an identical CDR3. The chain couples TRBV5-1 to TRBJ2-2; TRBD2 is a possible D gene (5 bases). The CDR3 extends over 15 amino acids. CDR1 is SGHRS and CDR2 is YFSETQ in the germline V gene. V lost 0 bases, J lost 2 bases, and 8 bases lay in between. This chain's CDR3 is CASSLDGGNTGELFF. The CDR3, as DNA: TGCGCCAGCAGCTTGGACGGAGGAAACACCGGGGAGCTGTTTTTT.

The J gene is TRBJ2-1, the V gene TRBV9, with 10 nucleotides matching TRBD2. V shed 0 bases and J 3 bases; nucleotides not matched to a gene: 3. The CDR3 is 16 amino acids. Germline-derived CDR1 and CDR2 are SGDLS and YYNGEE. DNA of the CDR3: TGTGCCAGCAGCGTAGTAGCGGGGGGTTACTACAATGAGCAGTTCTTC. This codes for CASSVVAGGYYNEQFF.

The chain joins TRBV10-3 to TRBJ1-1, with TRBD1 matching 8 bases. CDR3 length equals 14 residues. Per germline, CDR1 ENHRY and CDR2 SYGVKD. Germline trimming cut 4 bases from V and 4 bases from J; bases unmatched to any gene: 5. CDR3 DNA: TGTGCCATCAGTGCTGGGGACAGGCTCACTGAAGCTTTCTTT. The encoded protein is CAISAGDRLTEAFF.

The genes are TRBV6-6 and TRBJ2-7; tentatively, D is TRBD2 (6 bases). Trimming pared 5 bases from V and 1 base from J, leaving 9 bases between. Germline loops: CDR1 MNHNY, CDR2 SVGAGI (reference sequence). This CDR3 has 13 residues. The CDR3, as DNA: TGTGCCAGCAGTACCGGGGGTTCCTACGAGCAGTACTTC. Protein: CASSTGGSYEQYF.

As for this clone: Additional DNA sequences in this sample encode the identical CDR3. This chain joins TRBV5-1 and TRBJ2-3; D ambiguous. This CDR3 has 15 residues. Per the germline V gene, CDR1 is SGHRS and CDR2 is YFSETQ. V was shortened by 0 bases and J by 0 bases, with 8 bases between the two germline ends. The CDR3 protein is CASSLGGRSTDTQYF. In DNA, the CDR3 is TGCGCCAGCAGCTTGGGTGGCCGGAGCACAGATACGCAGTATTTT.

V is TRBV19 and J is TRBJ1-5; maybe TRBD1 (5 bases). In germline, CDR1 is LNHDA, CDR2 SQIVND (reference sequence). The V end was cut by 6 bases, the J end by 3 bases, with 21 bases between. CDR3 size: 17 residues. The DNA for the CDR3 is TGTGCCAGTAGCACTAGGACACCTGAATATATCAATCAGCCCCAGCATTTT. This encodes CASSTRTPEYINQPQHF. The variable domain in full, with the rest retrieved from reference TRBV19 and TRBJ1-5, is DGGITQSPKYLFRKEGQNVTLSCEQNLNHDAMYWYRQDPGQGLRLIYYSQIVNDFQKGDIAEGYSVSREKKESFPLTVTSAQKNPTAFYLCASSTRTPEYINQPQHFGDGTRLSIL.

This clone was detected only a few times. The V gene is TRBV28, the J gene TRBJ2-6; D possibly corresponds to TRBD2 (5 bases). This CDR3 is 16 amino acids long. Germline loops: CDR1 MDHEN, CDR2 SYDVKM. Trimming pared 6 bases from V and 1 base from J, leaving 13 bases between. In DNA form, the CDR3 reads TGTGCCAGCAGACCGGCGGGTGAGTCTGGGGCCAACGTCCTGACTTTC. Its protein is CASRPAGESGANVLTF.

This clone appeared a few times. The CDR3 loop is CASSEFGPMNTEAFF. The CDR3 coding sequence is TGTGCCAGCAGTGAATTCGGTCCGATGAACACTGAAGCTTTCTTT. The gene calls are TRBV25-1 and TRBJ1-1; D gene unclear. This CDR3 comprises 15 residues. The V end was cut by 1 base, the J end by 0 bases, with 9 bases between. Germline CDR1 and CDR2: MGHDK and SYGVNS.